Listed below are T cell receptor beta chains from one sample, sequenced in a study of T cell responses to AZD1222 COVID-19 vaccine. Here immunoSEQ multiplex PCR was the method, and the copy in TCRdb shows in-frame clones only, minus some. Of 68,000 or so clones in the sample, 88% were seen once. Source: peripheral blood, taken on day 0 of AZD1222 vaccination. The receptors here all came from an adult in good health. Both conserved end residues are part of each CDR3. The D gene is left open where the match is weak. Rows may omit the clone size; those that give it use once, few, many or a size class.

d_gene	j_gene	v_gene	abundance	CDR3aa	CDR3nt
TRBD2	TRBJ2-1	TRBV7-9	.	CASKPGTSGTNEQFF	TGTGCCAGTAAGCCTGGGACTAGCGGGACGAATGAGCAGTTCTTC
.	TRBJ2-6	TRBV6-2/TRBV6-3	.	CASSRGPGANVLTF	TGTGCCAGCAGTCGGGGGCCCGGGGCCAACGTCCTGACTTTC
.	TRBJ2-2	TRBV5-1	.	CASSLTRDYTGELFF	TGCGCCAGCAGCTTGACGCGGGACTACACCGGGGAGCTGTTTTTT
.	TRBJ2-2	TRBV6-4	.	CASSEDGEVGELFF	TGTGCCAGCAGTGAGGACGGAGAGGTCGGGGAGCTGTTTTTT
.	TRBJ1-4	TRBV7-2	.	CASSFGGAAEKLFF	TGTGCCAGCAGCTTCGGAGGGGCGGCGGAAAAACTGTTTTTT
TRBD2	TRBJ2-1	TRBV27	.	CASSVTSGRAYNEQFF	TGTGCCAGCAGCGTGACTAGCGGTCGAGCCTACAATGAGCAGTTCTTC
TRBD1	TRBJ2-7	TRBV9	.	CASSVGQEVRVSCEQYF	TGTGCCAGCAGCGTGGGACAGGAGGTCCGGGTGTCGTGTGAGCAGTACTTC
TRBD1	TRBJ2-2	TRBV28	few	CASSLRDRGFTGELFF	TGTGCCAGCAGTTTAAGGGACAGGGGATTTACCGGGGAGCTGTTTTTT
TRBD1	TRBJ1-5	TRBV19	.	CASSGWDRASPQHF	TGTGCCAGTAGTGGGTGGGACAGGGCTTCGCCCCAGCATTTT
.	TRBJ2-1	TRBV5-1	.	CASSPNDEEQFF	TGCGCCAGCAGCCCTAACGACGAAGAGCAGTTCTTC
.	TRBJ1-2	TRBV11-2	.	CASRQGRGSNYGYTF	TGTGCCAGCAGGCAAGGGAGAGGTTCCAACTATGGCTACACCTTC
.	TRBJ2-1	TRBV24-1	.	CATSDRQKSYNEQFF	TGTGCCACCAGTGACCGCCAGAAGTCCTACAATGAGCAGTTCTTC
.	TRBJ1-1	TRBV27	.	CASSSLQANTEAFF	TGTGCCAGCAGTTCCTTACAAGCGAACACTGAAGCTTTCTTT
.	TRBJ2-1	TRBV6-5	.	CASSPLLIDNEQFF	TGTGCCAGCAGTCCCCTTCTAATCGACAATGAGCAGTTCTTC
TRBD2	TRBJ2-7	TRBV4-1	.	CASSRGTSGSYEQYF	TGCGCCAGCAGCCGCGGGACTAGCGGTTCCTACGAGCAGTACTTC
.	TRBJ1-1	TRBV18	.	CASSRWEAPTEAFF	TGTGCCAGCTCACGGTGGGAGGCGCCCACTGAAGCTTTCTTT
.	TRBJ1-1	TRBV10-3	.	CAISESAGTEAFF	TGTGCCATCAGTGAGTCGGCGGGCACTGAAGCTTTCTTT
TRBD2	TRBJ2-1	TRBV27	.	CASSFLAGGPVNEQFF	TGTGCCAGCAGTTTCCTAGCGGGAGGTCCCGTCAATGAGCAGTTCTTC
.	TRBJ2-3	TRBV4-1	.	CASSRADTQYF	TGCGCCAGCAGCCGGGCAGATACGCAGTATTTT
.	TRBJ2-5	TRBV7-9	few	CASSRVRAHQETQYF	TGTGCCAGCAGCCGCGTCCGGGCCCATCAAGAGACCCAGTACTTC
.	TRBJ1-5	TRBV19	.	CASSIGGNQPQHF	TGTGCCAGTAGTATAGGGGGGAATCAGCCCCAGCATTTT
.	TRBJ1-3	TRBV4-2	.	CASSQVSANSGNTIYF	TGTGCCAGCAGCCAAGTGAGTGCTAACTCTGGAAACACCATATATTTT
TRBD2	TRBJ2-2	TRBV24-1	.	CATSGLAGFGGELFF	TGTGCCACCAGTGGTCTAGCGGGATTTGGCGGGGAGCTGTTTTTT
.	TRBJ1-3	TRBV12-5	.	CASGLSGGRRGNTIYF	TGTGCTAGTGGTTTGAGCGGGGGGCGACGTGGAAACACCATATATTTT
.	TRBJ1-1	TRBV5-1	.	CASSLLGMNTEAFF	TGCGCCAGCAGCTTACTGGGGATGAACACTGAAGCTTTCTTT
.	TRBJ1-4	TRBV18	.	CASSPIQGRHEKLFF	TGTGCCAGCTCACCAATTCAGGGACGTCATGAAAAACTGTTTTTT
TRBD2	TRBJ2-1	TRBV30	.	CAGTSGPYNEQFF	TGTGCCGGGACTAGCGGTCCTTACAATGAGCAGTTCTTC